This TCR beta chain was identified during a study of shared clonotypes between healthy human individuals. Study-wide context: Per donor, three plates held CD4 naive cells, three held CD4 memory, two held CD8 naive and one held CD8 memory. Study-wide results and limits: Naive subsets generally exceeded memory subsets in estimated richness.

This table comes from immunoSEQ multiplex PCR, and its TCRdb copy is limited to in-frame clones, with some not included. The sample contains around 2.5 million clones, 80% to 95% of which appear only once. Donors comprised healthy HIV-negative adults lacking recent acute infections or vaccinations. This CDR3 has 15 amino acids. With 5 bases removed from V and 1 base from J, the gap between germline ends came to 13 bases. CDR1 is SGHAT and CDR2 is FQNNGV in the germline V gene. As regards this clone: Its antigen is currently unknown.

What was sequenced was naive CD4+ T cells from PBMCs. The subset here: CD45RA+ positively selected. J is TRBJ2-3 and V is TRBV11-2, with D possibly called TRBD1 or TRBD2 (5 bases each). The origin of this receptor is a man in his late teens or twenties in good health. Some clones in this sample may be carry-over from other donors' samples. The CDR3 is CASSLDGARTDTQYF. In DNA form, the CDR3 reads TGTGCCAGCAGCCTGGACGGGGCACGCACAGATACGCAGTATTTT.